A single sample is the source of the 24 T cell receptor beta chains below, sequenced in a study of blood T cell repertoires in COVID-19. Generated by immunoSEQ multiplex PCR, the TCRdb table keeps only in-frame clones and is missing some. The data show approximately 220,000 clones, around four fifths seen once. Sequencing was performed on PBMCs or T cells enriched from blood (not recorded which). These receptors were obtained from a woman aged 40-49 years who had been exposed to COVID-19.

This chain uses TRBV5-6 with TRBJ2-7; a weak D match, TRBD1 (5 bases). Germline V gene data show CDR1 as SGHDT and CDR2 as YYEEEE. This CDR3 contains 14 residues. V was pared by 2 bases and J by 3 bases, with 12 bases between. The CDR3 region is CASSFTGKGYEQYF. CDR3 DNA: TGTGCCAGCAGCTTTACAGGAAAAGGCTACGAGCAGTACTTC.

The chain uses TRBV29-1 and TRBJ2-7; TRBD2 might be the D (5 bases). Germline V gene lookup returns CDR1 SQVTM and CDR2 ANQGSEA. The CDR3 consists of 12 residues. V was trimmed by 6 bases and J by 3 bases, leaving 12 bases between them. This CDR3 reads CSVRTGYYEQYF. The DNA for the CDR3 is TGCAGCGTGCGGACTGGATACTACGAGCAGTACTTC.

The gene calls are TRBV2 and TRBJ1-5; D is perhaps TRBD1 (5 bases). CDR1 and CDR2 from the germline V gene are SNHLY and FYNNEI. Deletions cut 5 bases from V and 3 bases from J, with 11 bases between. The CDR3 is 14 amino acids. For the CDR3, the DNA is TGTGCCAGCAGTTTTGCAGGGTCCAATCAGCCCCAGCATTTT. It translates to CASSFAGSNQPQHF.

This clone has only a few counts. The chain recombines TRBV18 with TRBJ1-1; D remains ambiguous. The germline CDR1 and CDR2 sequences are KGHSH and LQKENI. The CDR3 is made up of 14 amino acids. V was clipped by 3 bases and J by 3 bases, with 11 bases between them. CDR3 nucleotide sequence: TGTGCCAGCTCACCTGCGGATATCGACACTGAAGCTTTCTTT. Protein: CASSPADIDTEAFF.

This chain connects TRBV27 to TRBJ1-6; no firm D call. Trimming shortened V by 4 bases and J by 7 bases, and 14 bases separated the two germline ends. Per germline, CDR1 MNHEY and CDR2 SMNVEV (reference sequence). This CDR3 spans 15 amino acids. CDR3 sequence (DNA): TGTGCCAGCAGTTCGGAGGGTGTTGGGAATTCACCCCTCCACTTT. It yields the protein CASSSEGVGNSPLHF.

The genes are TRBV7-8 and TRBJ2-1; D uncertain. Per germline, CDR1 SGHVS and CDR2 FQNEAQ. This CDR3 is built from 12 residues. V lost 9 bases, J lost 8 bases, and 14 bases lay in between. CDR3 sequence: CASSPPVDEQFF. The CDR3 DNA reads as TGTGCCAGTAGCCCACCGGTCGATGAGCAGTTCTTC.

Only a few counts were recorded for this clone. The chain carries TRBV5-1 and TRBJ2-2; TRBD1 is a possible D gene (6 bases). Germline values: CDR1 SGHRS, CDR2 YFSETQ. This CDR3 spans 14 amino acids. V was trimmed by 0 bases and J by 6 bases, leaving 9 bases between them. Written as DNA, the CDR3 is TGCGCCAGCAGCTTGGGACAGGTCTCCGGGGAGCTGTTTTTT. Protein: CASSLGQVSGELFF.

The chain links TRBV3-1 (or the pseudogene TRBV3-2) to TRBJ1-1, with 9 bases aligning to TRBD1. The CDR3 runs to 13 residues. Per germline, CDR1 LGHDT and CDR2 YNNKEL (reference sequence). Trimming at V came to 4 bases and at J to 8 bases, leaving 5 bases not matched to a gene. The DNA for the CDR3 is TGTGCCAGCAGCCGACAGGGGGGGGGAGAAGCTTTCTTT. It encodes CASSRQGGGEAFF.

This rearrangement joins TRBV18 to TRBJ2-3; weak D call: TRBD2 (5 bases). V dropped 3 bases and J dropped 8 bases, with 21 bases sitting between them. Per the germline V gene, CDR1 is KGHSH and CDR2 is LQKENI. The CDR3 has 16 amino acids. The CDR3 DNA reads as TGTGCCAGCTCACCTCGCGTGGCGATGGGCGGAGGTACGCAGTATTTT. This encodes CASSPRVAMGGGTQYF.

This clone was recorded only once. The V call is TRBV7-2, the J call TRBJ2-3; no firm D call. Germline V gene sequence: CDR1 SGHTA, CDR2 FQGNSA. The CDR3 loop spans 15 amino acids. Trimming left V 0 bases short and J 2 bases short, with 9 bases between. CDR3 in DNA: TGTGCCAGCAGCTTAGCGCAGGTTAACACAGATACGCAGTATTTT. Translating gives CASSLAQVNTDTQYF. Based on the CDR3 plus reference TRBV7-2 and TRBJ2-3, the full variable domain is GAGVSQSPSNKVTEKGKDVELRCDPISGHTALYWYRQSLGQGLEFLIYFQGNSAPDKSGLPSDRFSAERTGGSVSTLTIQRTQQEDSAVYLCASSLAQVNTDTQYFGPGTRLTVL.

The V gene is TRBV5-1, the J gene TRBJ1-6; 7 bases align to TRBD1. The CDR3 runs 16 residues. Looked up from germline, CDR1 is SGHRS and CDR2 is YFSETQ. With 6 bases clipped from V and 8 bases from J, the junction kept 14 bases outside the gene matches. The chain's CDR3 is CASTRDSSRGHSPLHF. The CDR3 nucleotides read TGCGCCAGCACTAGGGACAGCTCCAGGGGACATTCACCCCTCCACTTT. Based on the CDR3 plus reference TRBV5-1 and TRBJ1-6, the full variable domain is KAGVTQTPRYLIKTRGQQVTLSCSPISGHRSVSWYQQTPGQGLQFLFEYFSETQRNKGNFPGRFSGRQFSNSRSEMNVSTLELGDSALYLCASTRDSSRGHSPLHFGNGTRLTVT.

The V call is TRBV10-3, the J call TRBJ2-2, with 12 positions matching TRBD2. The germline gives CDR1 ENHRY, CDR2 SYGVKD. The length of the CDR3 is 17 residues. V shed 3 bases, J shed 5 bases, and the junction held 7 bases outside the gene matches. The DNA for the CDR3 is TGTGCCATCAGTGAATACCCGACTAGCGGGGGAACCGGGGAGCTGTTTTTT. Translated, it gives CAISEYPTSGGTGELFF.

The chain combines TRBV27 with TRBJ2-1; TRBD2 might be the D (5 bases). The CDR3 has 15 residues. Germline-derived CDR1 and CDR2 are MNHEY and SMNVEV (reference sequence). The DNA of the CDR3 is TGTTCGGTTCGGAGCGGCCACCTCTCCTACAATGAGCAGTTCTTC. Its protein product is CSVRSGHLSYNEQFF.

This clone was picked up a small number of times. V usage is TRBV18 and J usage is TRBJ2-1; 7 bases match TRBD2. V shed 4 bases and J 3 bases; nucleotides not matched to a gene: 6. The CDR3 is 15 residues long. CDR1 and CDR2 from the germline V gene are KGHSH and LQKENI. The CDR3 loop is CASSLGSGVYNEQFF. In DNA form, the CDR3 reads TGTGCCAGCTCACTAGGCAGCGGGGTCTACAATGAGCAGTTCTTC.

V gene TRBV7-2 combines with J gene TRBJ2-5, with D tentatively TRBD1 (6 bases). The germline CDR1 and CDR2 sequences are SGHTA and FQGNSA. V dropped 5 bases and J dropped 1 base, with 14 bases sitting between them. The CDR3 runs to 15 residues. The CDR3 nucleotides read TGTGCCAGCAGCCTGTGGACAGTGGGCCAAGAGACCCAGTACTTC. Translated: CASSLWTVGQETQYF.

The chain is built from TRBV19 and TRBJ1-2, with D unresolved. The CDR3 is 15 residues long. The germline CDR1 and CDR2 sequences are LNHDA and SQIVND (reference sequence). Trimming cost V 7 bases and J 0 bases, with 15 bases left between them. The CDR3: CASTPKPRANYGYTF. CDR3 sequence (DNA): TGTGCCAGTACCCCTAAGCCGCGAGCTAACTATGGCTACACCTTC.

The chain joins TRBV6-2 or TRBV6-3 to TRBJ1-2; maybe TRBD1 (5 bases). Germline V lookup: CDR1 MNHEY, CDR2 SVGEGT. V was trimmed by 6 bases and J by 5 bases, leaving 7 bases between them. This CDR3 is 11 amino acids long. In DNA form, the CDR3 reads TGTGCCAGCAGCGACAGATATGGCTACACCTTC. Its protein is CASSDRYGYTF.

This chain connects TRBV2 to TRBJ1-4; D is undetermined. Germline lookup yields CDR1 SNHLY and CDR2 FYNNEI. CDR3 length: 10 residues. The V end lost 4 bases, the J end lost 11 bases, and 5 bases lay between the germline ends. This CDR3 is CASSAGKLFF. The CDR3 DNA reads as TGTGCCAGCAGTGCCGGGAAACTGTTTTTT.

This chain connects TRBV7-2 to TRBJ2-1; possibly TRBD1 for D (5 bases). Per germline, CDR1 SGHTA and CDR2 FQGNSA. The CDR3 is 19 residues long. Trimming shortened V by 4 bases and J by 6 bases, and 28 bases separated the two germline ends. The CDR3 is CASSSFAQFRGADFNEQFF. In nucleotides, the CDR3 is TGTGCCAGCAGCTCATTCGCTCAGTTTCGTGGGGCAGATTTCAATGAGCAGTTCTTC.

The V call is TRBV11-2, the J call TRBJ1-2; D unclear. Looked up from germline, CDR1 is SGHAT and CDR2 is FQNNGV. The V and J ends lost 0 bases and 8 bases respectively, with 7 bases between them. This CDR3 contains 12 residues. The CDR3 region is CASSLEQIGYTF. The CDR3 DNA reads TGTGCCAGCAGCTTAGAACAGATCGGCTACACCTTC.

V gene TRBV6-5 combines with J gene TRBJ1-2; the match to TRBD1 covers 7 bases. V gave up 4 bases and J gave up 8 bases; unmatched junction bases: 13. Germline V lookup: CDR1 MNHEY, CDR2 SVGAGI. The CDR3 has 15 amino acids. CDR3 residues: CASSFDREKLGGYTF. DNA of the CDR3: TGTGCCAGCAGTTTCGACAGGGAAAAACTGGGAGGCTACACCTTC.

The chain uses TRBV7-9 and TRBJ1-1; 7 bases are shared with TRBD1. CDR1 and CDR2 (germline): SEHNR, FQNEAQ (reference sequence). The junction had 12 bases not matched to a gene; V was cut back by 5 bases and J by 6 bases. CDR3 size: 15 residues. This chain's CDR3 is CASSLKGGQDAEAFF. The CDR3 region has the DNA TGTGCCAGCAGCCTCAAGGGCGGACAGGATGCTGAAGCTTTCTTT.

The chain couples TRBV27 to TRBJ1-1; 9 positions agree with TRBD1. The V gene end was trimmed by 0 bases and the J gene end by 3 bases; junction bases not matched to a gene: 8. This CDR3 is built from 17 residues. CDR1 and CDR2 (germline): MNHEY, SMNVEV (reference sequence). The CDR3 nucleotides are TGTGCCAGCAGTTTATCGAGGGACAGGGAGCTGCACACTGAAGCTTTCTTT. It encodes CASSLSRDRELHTEAFF.

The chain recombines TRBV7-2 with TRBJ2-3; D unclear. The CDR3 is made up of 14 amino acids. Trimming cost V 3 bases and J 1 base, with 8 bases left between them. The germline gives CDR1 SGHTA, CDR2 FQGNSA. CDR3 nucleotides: TGTGCCAGCAGCTTGATCGGAGGCACAGATACGCAGTATTTT. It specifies CASSLIGGTDTQYF.